This note documents a single T cell receptor (beta chain) sequence. What it binds is unknown. The data derive from a study of T cells in Graves' hyperthyroidism and ophthalmopathy. General study results and limits: From stable hyperthyroidism, ophthalmopathy was separated by a 13 V-J model. Median prediction lead before ophthalmopathy onset was about 6.7 months with the model.

Template material for amplifying TCR beta CDR3 regions consisted of RNA transcripts. TCR CDR3 regions were first amplified by RT-PCR with HTBI primers. TCRdb reanalysed the multiplex PCR reads using MiXCR and keeps one entry per CDR3 protein. Among approximately 480,000 distinct CDR3 sequences listed, under 25% were seen once. This CDR3 contains 14 residues. The germline V gene has CDR1 MGHRA and CDR2 YSYEKL. Trimming removed 0 bases at V and 8 bases at J, with 13 bases between. Graves' hyperthyroidism was deemed stable absent ophthalmopathy progression within 18 months. This rearrangement joins TRBV4-1 to TRBJ1-2; D is perhaps TRBD1 (5 bases). Material for sequencing was blood. The receptor comes from a man younger than 30 with Graves' hyperthyroidism. The CDR3 protein is CASSQDGGATGYTF. CDR3 in DNA: TGCGCCAGCAGCCAAGATGGAGGGGCTACCGGCTACACCTTC.